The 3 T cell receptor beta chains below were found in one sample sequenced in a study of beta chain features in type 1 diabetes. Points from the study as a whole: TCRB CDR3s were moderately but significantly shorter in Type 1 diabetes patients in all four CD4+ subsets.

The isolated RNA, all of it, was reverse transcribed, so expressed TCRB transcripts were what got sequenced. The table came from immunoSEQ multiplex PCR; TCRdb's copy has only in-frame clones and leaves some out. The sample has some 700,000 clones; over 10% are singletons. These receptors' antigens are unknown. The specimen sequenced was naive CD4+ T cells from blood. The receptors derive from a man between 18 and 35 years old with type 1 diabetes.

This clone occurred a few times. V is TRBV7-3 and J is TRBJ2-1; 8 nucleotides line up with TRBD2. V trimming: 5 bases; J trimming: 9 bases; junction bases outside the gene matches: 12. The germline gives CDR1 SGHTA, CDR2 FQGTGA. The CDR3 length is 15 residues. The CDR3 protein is CASSPIAGPDGEQFF. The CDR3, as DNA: TGTGCCAGCAGCCCAATAGCGGGGCCCGACGGTGAGCAGTTCTTC.

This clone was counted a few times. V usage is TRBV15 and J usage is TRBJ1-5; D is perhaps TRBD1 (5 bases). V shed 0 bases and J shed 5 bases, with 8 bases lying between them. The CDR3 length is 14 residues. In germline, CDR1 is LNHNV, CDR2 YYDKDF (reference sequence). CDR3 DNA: TGTGCCACCAGCAGAGAAGGGACTGATCAGCCCCAGCATTTT. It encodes CATSREGTDQPQHF.

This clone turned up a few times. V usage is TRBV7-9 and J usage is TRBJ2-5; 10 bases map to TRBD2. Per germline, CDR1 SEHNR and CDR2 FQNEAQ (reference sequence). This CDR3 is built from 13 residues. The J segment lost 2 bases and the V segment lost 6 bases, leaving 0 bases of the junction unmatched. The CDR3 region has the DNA TGTGCCAGCAGACTAGCGGGGCAAGAGACCCAGTACTTC. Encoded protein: CASRLAGQETQYF.